This T cell receptor beta chain was found in a study of blood T cell repertoires in COVID-19. As for the study in general: The United States, Italy and Spain supplied acute and convalescent COVID-19 samples. Sources were T cells, B-cell-depleted T cells, or PBMCs; the material itself was cDNA or gDNA.

Trimming took 1 base from V and 5 from J, leaving 11 bases between them. Germline CDR1 reads LGHDT; CDR2 reads YNNKEL (reference sequence). The CDR3 is made up of 14 amino acids. Recruits, aged roughly 18 to 90 years, lived in 24 US areas. Source study methods: Nucleated cell counts were estimated from reference gene primer amplification. Data came from immunoSEQ multiplex PCR; TCRdb stores just in-frame clones and leaves some out. V and J calls plus clone size are reproduced from that table; the DNA served to infer D and trimming. Seen here are about 280,000 clones, roughly 85% observed once, and the top ten hold under 3%.

This receptor was obtained from a woman between 45 and 65 years old who had recovered from COVID-19. The chain is built from TRBV3-1 (or the pseudogene TRBV3-2) and TRBJ1-1; D is undetermined. Material for sequencing was PBMCs or T cells enriched from blood (not recorded which). The CDR3 DNA reads TGTGCCAGCAGCCAAGGACGGACGGGGACTGAAGCTTTCTTT. Translated: CASSQGRTGTEAFF.